Each of the 11 T cell receptor beta chains below was sequenced from the same sample in a study of blood T cells in healthy people across ages. Sample-barcoded 5' priming and a J-beta primer mix drove a second PCR of roughly 6 to 12 cycles. TCRdb re-called the 5' RACE reads through MiXCR, storing one row per CDR3 protein. The sample has more than 500,000 distinct CDR3 sequences, about 27% seen once. These records were also assigned to another study, of T cells of mothers and their children.

The material sequenced was blood. These receptor sequences come from a boy younger than 10 in good health.

CDR3 protein: CASSQEALFGYGYTF. The CDR3 DNA is TGCGCCAGCAGCCAAGAGGCGTTGTTTGGCTATGGCTACACCTTC. The chain couples TRBV4-3 to TRBJ1-2; D uncertain. The V and J ends lost 0 bases and 4 bases respectively, with 12 bases between them. The germline gives CDR1 LGHNA, CDR2 YSLEER. The CDR3 is made up of 15 amino acids.

This clonotype turned up a few times. The genes are TRBV6-5 and TRBJ2-4; 8 positions match TRBD1. J lost 6 bases, V lost 4 bases, and 2 bases had no gene match. From germline, CDR1 is MNHEY and CDR2 SVGAGI. This CDR3 has 13 residues. The CDR3 sequence: CASSSDRGNIQYF. CDR3 nucleotide sequence: TGTGCCAGCAGTTCCGACAGGGGAAACATTCAGTACTTC.

The J gene is TRBJ2-1, the V gene TRBV7-6, with 8 nucleotides matching TRBD2. Germline V gene data show CDR1 as SGHVS and CDR2 as FNYEAQ. The CDR3 contains 17 residues. The junction had 11 bases not matched to a gene; V was cut back by 1 base and J by 6 bases. The CDR3 DNA follows: TGTGCCAGCAGCTTAGGGGGAGGCGGGGGGAGGTTCAATGAGCAGTTCTTC. The encoded protein is CASSLGGGGGRFNEQFF. Based on the CDR3 plus reference TRBV7-6 and TRBJ2-1, the full variable domain is GAGVSQSPRYKVTKRGQDVALRCDPISGHVSLYWYRQALGQGPEFLTYFNYEAQQDKSGLPNDRFSAERPEGSISTLTIQRTEQRDSAMYRCASSLGGGGGRFNEQFFGPGTRLTVL.

Comment on this clonotype: An end of the junction differs from the germline gene, which may be a read error. The V gene is TRBV20-1, the J gene TRBJ2-1; 12 bases agree with TRBD2. The CDR3 sequence is 16 residues long. CDR1 DFQATT and CDR2 SNEGSKA come from the germline V gene (reference sequence). The CDR3 DNA is TGCAGTGCCAGAGGACTAGCGGGATTAATTGGGGATGAGCAGTTCTTC. Protein: CSARGLAGLIGDEQFF.

The chain recombines TRBV7-2 with TRBJ1-5; tentatively, D is TRBD1 or TRBD2 (5 bases each). Judging by the DNA end, TRBJ2-3 fits better; the J call may be wrong. The CDR3 is made up of 15 amino acids. Germline CDR1 is SGHTA and CDR2 is FQGNSA. The CDR3 bases are TGTGCCAGCAGCAGGACGGGGCTAGTCAATCAGCCCCAGTATTTT. Translation gives CASSRTGLVNQPQYF.

This chain links TRBV5-1 with TRBJ1-1, with 8 bases identical to TRBD1. The CDR3 sequence is 13 residues long. Losses at the gene ends were 2 bases for V and 10 bases for J; bases not matched to a gene: 7. Germline-derived CDR1 and CDR2 are SGHRS and YFSETQ. The CDR3 sequence is CASSFSTQGGAFF. The CDR3 bases are TGCGCCAGCAGCTTTTCAACACAGGGGGGAGCTTTCTTT.

This clonotype has only a few counts. The chain links TRBV6-5 to TRBJ1-2, with TRBD1 as a possible D gene (5 bases). The germline V and J ends were trimmed by 6 bases and 5 bases, with 13 bases remaining between them. The CDR3 totals 13 residues. Germline-derived CDR1 and CDR2 are MNHEY and SVGAGI. CDR3 in amino acids: CASSRDGGYGYTF. The CDR3, as DNA: TGTGCCAGCAGCCGGGACGGGGGGTATGGCTACACCTTC.

This rearrangement joins TRBV20-1 to TRBJ1-5; 9 bases fit TRBD1. The CDR3 totals 12 residues. Germline V gene lookup returns CDR1 DFQATT and CDR2 SNEGSKA (reference sequence). V shed 6 bases, J shed 5 bases, and the junction held 2 bases outside the gene matches. CDR3 DNA sequence: TGCAGTGCGCGGACAGGGGATCAGCCCCAGCATTTT. Amino acid sequence: CSARTGDQPQHF.

The rearrangement links TRBV11-2 to TRBJ1-2; a weak D match, TRBD1 (6 bases). The CDR3 extends over 13 amino acids. Per the germline V gene, CDR1 is SGHAT and CDR2 is FQNNGV. Trimming stripped 5 bases from V and 5 bases from J, with 12 bases between. The CDR3 protein is CASSPDRQYGYTF. The DNA for the CDR3 is TGTGCCAGCAGCCCTGACAGGCAGTATGGCTACACCTTC.

This clonotype was detected many times. The rearrangement links TRBV9 to TRBJ1-1, with D unclear. The CDR3 covers 15 residues. Deletions cut 0 bases from V and 7 bases from J, with 16 bases between. Germline V lookup: CDR1 SGDLS, CDR2 YYNGEE. CDR3 nucleotides: TGTGCCAGCAGCGTAGGGATTGGAGGGCCCGGTGAAGCTTTCTTT. It encodes CASSVGIGGPGEAFF. The full variable domain, its missing parts supplied by reference TRBV9 and TRBJ1-1, is DSGVTQTPKHLITATGQRVTLRCSPRSGDLSVYWYQQSLDQGLQFLIQYYNGEERAKGNILERFSAQQFPDLHSELNLSSLELGDSALYFCASSVGIGGPGEAFFGQGTRLTVV.

The chain employs TRBV2 and TRBJ2-5, with a weak D call TRBD1 (5 bases). Judging by the DNA end, TRBJ2-7 fits better; the J call may be wrong. Germline values: CDR1 SNHLY, CDR2 FYNNEI. The CDR3 length is 13 residues. CDR3 in DNA: TGTGCCAGCAGTAGACAGAAAATAAACGAGCAGTACTTC. Residues: CASSRQKINEQYF.